A single sample is the source of the 5 T cell receptor beta chains below, sequenced in a study of T cells after yellow fever vaccination. TCRdb called the 5' RACE reads again in MiXCR, with one record for every CDR3 protein. In the table there are roughly 170,000 distinct CDR3 sequences, 5.5% to 7.5% of which are singletons. Material: CD4+ T cells sorted from PBMCs, obtained on the day of the first yellow fever vaccination. The origin of the receptors is a young man who received the YFV17D yellow fever vaccine.

This chain joins TRBV12-3 or TRBV12-4 and TRBJ2-1; 12 bases line up with TRBD1. Losses at the gene ends were 3 bases for V and 8 bases for J; bases not matched to a gene: 11. CDR3 length equals 17 residues. The CDR3 DNA sequence: TGTGCCAGCAGTTTTACGGGGACAGGGGGCTATAAAGATGAGCAGTTCTTC. This encodes CASSFTGTGGYKDEQFF.

CDR3 sequence: CSARISGTGNQPQHF. CDR3 bases: TGCAGTGCTAGAATCTCCGGGACAGGGAATCAGCCCCAGCATTTT. V and J are TRBV20-1 and TRBJ1-5, with 9 nucleotides matching TRBD1. This CDR3 is built from 15 residues. V lost 2 bases and J lost 4; bases outside the gene matches: 6. Germline V gives CDR1 DFQATT, CDR2 SNEGSKA (reference sequence).

A few counts support this clonotype. V and J are TRBV20-1 and TRBJ2-1; no firm D call. Trimming stripped 0 bases from V and 10 bases from J, with 10 bases between. Per germline, CDR1 DFQATT and CDR2 SNEGSKA (reference sequence). This CDR3 spans 12 amino acids. The CDR3 sequence is CSARDPIGEQFF. CDR3 sequence (DNA): TGCAGTGCTAGAGATCCTATTGGGGAGCAGTTCTTC.

This clonotype came up many times. This rearrangement joins TRBV7-2 to TRBJ2-2; a weak D match, TRBD2 (7 bases). Germline lookup yields CDR1 SGHTA and CDR2 FQGNSA. The V end lost 5 bases, the J end lost 2 bases, and 15 bases lay between the germline ends. This CDR3 comprises 16 residues. DNA of the CDR3: TGTGCCAGCAGCCAACGGCGGGGGCTCAACACCGGGGAGCTGTTTTTT. Protein sequence: CASSQRRGLNTGELFF. The complete variable domain, with remaining parts taken from reference TRBV7-2 and TRBJ2-2, reads GAGVSQSPSNKVTEKGKDVELRCDPISGHTALYWYRQSLGQGLEFLIYFQGNSAPDKSGLPSDRFSAERTGGSVSTLTIQRTQQEDSAVYLCASSQRRGLNTGELFFGEGSRLTVL.

The chain couples TRBV6-5 to TRBJ2-7; D might be TRBD1 or TRBD2, each matching 6 bases. The germline CDR1 and CDR2 sequences are MNHEY and SVGAGI. The CDR3 runs to 15 residues. Trimming removed 2 bases at V and 2 bases at J, with 13 bases between. CDR3 residues: CASSYEGGSPYEQYF. The CDR3 DNA reads as TGTGCCAGCAGTTACGAGGGGGGTTCCCCCTACGAGCAGTACTTC.